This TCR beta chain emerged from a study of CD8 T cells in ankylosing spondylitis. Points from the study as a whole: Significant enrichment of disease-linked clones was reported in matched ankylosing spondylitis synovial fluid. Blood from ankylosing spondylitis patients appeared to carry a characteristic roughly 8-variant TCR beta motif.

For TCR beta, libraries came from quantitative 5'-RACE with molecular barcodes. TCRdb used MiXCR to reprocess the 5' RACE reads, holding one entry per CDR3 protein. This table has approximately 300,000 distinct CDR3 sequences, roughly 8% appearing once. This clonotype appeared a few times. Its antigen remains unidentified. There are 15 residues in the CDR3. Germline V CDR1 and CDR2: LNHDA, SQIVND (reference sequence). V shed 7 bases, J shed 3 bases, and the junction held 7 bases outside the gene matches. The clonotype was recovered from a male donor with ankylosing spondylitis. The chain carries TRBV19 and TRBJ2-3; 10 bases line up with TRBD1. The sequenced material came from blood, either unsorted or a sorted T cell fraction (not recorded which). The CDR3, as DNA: TGTGCCAGTACCCCCGGGGGACAGGGGACAGATACGCAGTATTTT. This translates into CASTPGGQGTDTQYF.